These T cell receptor beta chains were read from a single sample in a study of T cell responses to AZD1222 COVID-19 vaccine. TCRdb keeps only in-frame clones here, not all; method: immunoSEQ multiplex PCR. Counted here are some 130,000 clones, around 84% occurring once; the ten biggest clones make up 4.1%. The specimen was peripheral blood, collected on day 0 of AZD1222 vaccination. The receptors derive from an adult in good health. CDR3s include the opening cysteine and the closing phenylalanine or tryptophan.

>TRBJ2-5|TRBV9
CASSAQRGYQETQYF
>TRBJ1-2|TRBV30
CAWGQNTNYGYTF
>TRBJ2-7|TRBV4-2
CASSQEPTLYEQYF
>TRBJ2-2|TRBV11-2
CASSLWGLGTGELFF
>TRBJ1-4|TRBV19
CASSMTGNHGEKLFF
>TRBJ1-2|TRBV24-1
CATSDFRGTNYGYTF
>TRBJ1-1|TRBV9
CASSFRGFTEAFF
>TRBJ1-1|TRBV29-1
CSVTRQTEAFF
>TRBJ2-3|TRBV5-1
CASSLGGPTDTQYF
>TRBJ1-4|TRBV15
CATSRDLGQGAGKLFF
>TRBJ1-2|TRBV27
CASSFIRTGYTF
>TRBJ1-2|TRBV12-5
CASGLVPTKANYGYTF
>TRBJ1-5|TRBV19
CASSPDSQPQHF
>TRBJ2-7|TRBV2
CASSPGTGSSYEQYF
>TRBJ1-3|TRBV19
CASSKPGGSGNTIYF
>TRBJ1-5|TRBV19
CASTPTGGSNQPQHF
>TRBJ2-2|TRBV5-1
CASSSTGSGPEELFF
>TRBJ2-2|TRBV29-1
CSVDSGTGITGELFF
>TRBJ2-1|TRBV18
CASSPPPGGPEQFF
>TRBJ2-1|TRBV28
CASSLSRNEQFF
>TRBJ1-4|TRBV7-9
CASSLGADEKLFF